One and the same sample provided the 9 T cell receptor beta chains below, sequenced in a study of cytomegalovirus exposure and HLA in healthy donors. This PCR relied on a set of 60 Vbeta primers and 13 Jbeta primers. Sequencing used immunoSEQ multiplex PCR; TCRdb keeps in-frame clones, though not all of them. The table shows around 140,000 clones, with about 76% occurring only once. The sequenced sample consisted of PBMCs. These receptors were obtained from a woman between 40 and 50 years old in good health and CMV-seronegative.

The V call is TRBV20-1, the J call TRBJ1-2, with D possibly matching TRBD1 (6 bases). V lost 6 bases and J 4 bases, leaving 9 bases between the germline ends. The V gene's germline CDR1 is DFQATT and CDR2 SNEGSKA (reference sequence). The CDR3 sequence is 11 residues long. CDR3 region: CSAVTGYGYTF. In DNA, the CDR3 is TGCAGTGCCGTGACAGGCTATGGCTACACCTTC.

The sample holds one count of this clone. The chain has TRBV18 and TRBJ2-3, with a tentative D call TRBD2 (5 bases). Trimming cost V 5 bases and J 3 bases, with 12 bases left between them. This CDR3 region has 14 residues. The V gene's germline CDR1 is KGHSH and CDR2 LQKENI. The CDR3 protein is CASSASDFTDTQYF. CDR3 sequence (DNA): TGTGCCAGCTCAGCCTCGGACTTTACAGATACGCAGTATTTT.

The chain has TRBV6-5 and TRBJ1-4; TRBD1 is a possible D gene (6 bases). The CDR3 totals 14 residues. Germline CDR1 reads MNHEY; CDR2 reads SVGAGI. V was shortened by 2 bases and J by 3 bases, with 7 bases between the two germline ends. In DNA, the CDR3 is TGTGCCAGCAGTTACACAGGGTCTAATGAAAAACTGTTTTTT. It translates to CASSYTGSNEKLFF.

This clone was seen only once. The J gene is TRBJ2-5, the V gene TRBV28; 13 bases map to TRBD2. Germline loops: CDR1 MDHEN, CDR2 SYDVKM. This CDR3 has 13 amino acids. V lost 8 bases, J lost 5 bases, and 2 bases stayed unmatched. CDR3 loop: CASWGLAGETQYF. The CDR3 bases are TGTGCCAGCTGGGGACTAGCGGGGGAGACCCAGTACTTC.

The chain combines TRBV5-1 with TRBJ2-1, with 11 bases fitting TRBD1. The CDR3 covers 16 residues. With V trimmed by 3 bases and J by 6 bases, 8 bases remained unmatched. Germline V CDR1 and CDR2: SGHRS, YFSETQ. The CDR3 spells CASSSRGQGVSNEQFF. Here the CDR3 DNA reads TGCGCCAGCAGCTCAAGGGGACAGGGGGTTTCCAATGAGCAGTTCTTC.

This clone was picked up a small number of times. The chain carries TRBV5-6 and TRBJ1-5, with D unclear. V lost 1 base, J lost 6 bases, and 14 bases lay in between. Germline V gene data show CDR1 as SGHDT and CDR2 as YYEEEE. This CDR3 has 15 amino acids. In DNA, the CDR3 is TGTGCCAGCAGCTTGCGGGAGGGTTTAGGTCAGCCCCAGCATTTT. This sequence encodes CASSLREGLGQPQHF. Supplemented by reference TRBV5-6 and TRBJ1-5, the full variable domain reads DAGVTQSPTHLIKTRGQQVTLRCSPKSGHDTVSWYQQALGQGPQFIFQYYEEEERQRGNFPDRFSGHQFPNYSSELNVNALLLGDSALYLCASSLREGLGQPQHFGDGTRLSIL.

The chain carries TRBV2 and TRBJ1-1; D ambiguous. Trimming removed 4 bases at V and 1 base at J, with 10 bases between. Germline V gene sequence: CDR1 SNHLY, CDR2 FYNNEI. This CDR3 spans 14 amino acids. CDR3 DNA: TGTGCCAGCAGTGTAACCAGGTCGAACACTGAAGCTTTCTTT. Translating gives CASSVTRSNTEAFF.

CDR3 residues: CATRGGDSPLHF. In DNA, the CDR3 is TGTGCCACCAGGGGAGGGGATTCACCCCTCCACTTT. J is TRBJ1-6 and V is TRBV6-6, with D maybe TRBD1 (6 bases). CDR3 size: 12 residues. The V gene lost 10 bases and the J gene lost 8 bases, with 12 bases spanning the gap. The germline V gene encodes CDR1 MNHNY and CDR2 SVGAGI (reference sequence).

This chain links TRBV4-2 with TRBJ2-7, with 10 positions matching TRBD2. Germline values: CDR1 LGHNA, CDR2 YNFKEQ. This CDR3 is built from 17 residues. The J segment lost 2 bases and the V segment lost 1 base, leaving 8 bases of the junction unmatched. The CDR3 sequence is CASSQVPLAGPTYEQYF. In nucleotides, the CDR3 is TGTGCCAGCAGCCAAGTCCCACTAGCGGGGCCAACCTACGAGCAGTACTTC.